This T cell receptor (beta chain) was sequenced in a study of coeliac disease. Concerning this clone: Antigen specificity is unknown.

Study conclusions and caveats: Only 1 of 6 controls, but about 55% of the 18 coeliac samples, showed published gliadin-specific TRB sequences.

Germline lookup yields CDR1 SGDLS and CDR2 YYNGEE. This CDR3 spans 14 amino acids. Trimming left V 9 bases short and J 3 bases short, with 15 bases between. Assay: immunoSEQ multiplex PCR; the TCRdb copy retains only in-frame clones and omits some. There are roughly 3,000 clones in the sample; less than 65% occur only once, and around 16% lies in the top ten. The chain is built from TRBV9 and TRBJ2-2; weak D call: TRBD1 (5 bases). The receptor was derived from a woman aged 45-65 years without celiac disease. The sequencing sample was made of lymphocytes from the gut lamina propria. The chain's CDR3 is CATSQGTYTGELFF. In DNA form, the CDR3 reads TGTGCCACCTCTCAGGGAACCTACACCGGGGAGCTGTTTTTT.